The subject of this entry is one T cell receptor (beta chain). Its cognate antigen is unknown. Participants comprised healthy donors of bone marrow. The entry originates in a study of cytomegalovirus exposure and HLA in healthy donors. Germline assignment: CDR1 SGHRS and CDR2 YFSETQ. Trimming took 0 bases from V and 0 from J, leaving 9 bases between them. This CDR3 spans 15 amino acids. Study outcomes and limitations: Follow-up analysis found HLA locus-dependent TCR association rates, highest for DRB1 and lowest for HLA-C.

The PCR had 60 Vbeta and 13 Jbeta primers. Assay used: immunoSEQ multiplex PCR; TCRdb lists only in-frame clones, some missing. The sample carries around 180,000 clones, 70% to 85% recorded once. The specimen was PBMCs. The gene calls are TRBV5-1 and TRBJ1-2; the D is unclear. The source is a middle-aged woman in good health and CMV-seronegative. The CDR3: CASSLEPGSNYGYTF. The CDR3 DNA reads as TGCGCCAGCAGCTTGGAACCGGGGTCTAACTATGGCTACACCTTC.